The source of this T cell receptor beta chain is a study of STAT3 mutations in large granular lymphocyte leukemia. Study-wide results and limits: Some patients had dominant TCR clones larger than their STAT3 mutant burden. At least one immunodominant TCR beta clonotype appeared in every T-cell large granular lymphocyte leukemia patient. TCR clonotype switching after therapy occurred in about 30% of the 18 patients.

Germline trimming cut 5 bases from V and 8 bases from J; bases unmatched to any gene: 12. CDR3 length: 14 amino acids. Germline V gene sequence: CDR1 SGHNT, CDR2 YYREEE (reference sequence). For this clone: Its antigen is unknown.

This table comes from immunoSEQ multiplex PCR, and its TCRdb copy is limited to in-frame clones, with some not included. The data show some 25,000 clones, less than 95% seen once. Sequenced sample: peripheral blood mononuclear cells. The receptor was derived from a man aged 35 to 55 with T-cell large granular lymphocyte leukemia. Some clones in this sample may be carry-over from other donors' samples. V and J are TRBV5-4 and TRBJ1-1; 7 bases line up with TRBD1. CDR3 in amino acids: CASRGQAGVVEAFF. The DNA for the CDR3 is TGTGCCAGCAGAGGACAGGCAGGAGTGGTCGAAGCTTTCTTT.